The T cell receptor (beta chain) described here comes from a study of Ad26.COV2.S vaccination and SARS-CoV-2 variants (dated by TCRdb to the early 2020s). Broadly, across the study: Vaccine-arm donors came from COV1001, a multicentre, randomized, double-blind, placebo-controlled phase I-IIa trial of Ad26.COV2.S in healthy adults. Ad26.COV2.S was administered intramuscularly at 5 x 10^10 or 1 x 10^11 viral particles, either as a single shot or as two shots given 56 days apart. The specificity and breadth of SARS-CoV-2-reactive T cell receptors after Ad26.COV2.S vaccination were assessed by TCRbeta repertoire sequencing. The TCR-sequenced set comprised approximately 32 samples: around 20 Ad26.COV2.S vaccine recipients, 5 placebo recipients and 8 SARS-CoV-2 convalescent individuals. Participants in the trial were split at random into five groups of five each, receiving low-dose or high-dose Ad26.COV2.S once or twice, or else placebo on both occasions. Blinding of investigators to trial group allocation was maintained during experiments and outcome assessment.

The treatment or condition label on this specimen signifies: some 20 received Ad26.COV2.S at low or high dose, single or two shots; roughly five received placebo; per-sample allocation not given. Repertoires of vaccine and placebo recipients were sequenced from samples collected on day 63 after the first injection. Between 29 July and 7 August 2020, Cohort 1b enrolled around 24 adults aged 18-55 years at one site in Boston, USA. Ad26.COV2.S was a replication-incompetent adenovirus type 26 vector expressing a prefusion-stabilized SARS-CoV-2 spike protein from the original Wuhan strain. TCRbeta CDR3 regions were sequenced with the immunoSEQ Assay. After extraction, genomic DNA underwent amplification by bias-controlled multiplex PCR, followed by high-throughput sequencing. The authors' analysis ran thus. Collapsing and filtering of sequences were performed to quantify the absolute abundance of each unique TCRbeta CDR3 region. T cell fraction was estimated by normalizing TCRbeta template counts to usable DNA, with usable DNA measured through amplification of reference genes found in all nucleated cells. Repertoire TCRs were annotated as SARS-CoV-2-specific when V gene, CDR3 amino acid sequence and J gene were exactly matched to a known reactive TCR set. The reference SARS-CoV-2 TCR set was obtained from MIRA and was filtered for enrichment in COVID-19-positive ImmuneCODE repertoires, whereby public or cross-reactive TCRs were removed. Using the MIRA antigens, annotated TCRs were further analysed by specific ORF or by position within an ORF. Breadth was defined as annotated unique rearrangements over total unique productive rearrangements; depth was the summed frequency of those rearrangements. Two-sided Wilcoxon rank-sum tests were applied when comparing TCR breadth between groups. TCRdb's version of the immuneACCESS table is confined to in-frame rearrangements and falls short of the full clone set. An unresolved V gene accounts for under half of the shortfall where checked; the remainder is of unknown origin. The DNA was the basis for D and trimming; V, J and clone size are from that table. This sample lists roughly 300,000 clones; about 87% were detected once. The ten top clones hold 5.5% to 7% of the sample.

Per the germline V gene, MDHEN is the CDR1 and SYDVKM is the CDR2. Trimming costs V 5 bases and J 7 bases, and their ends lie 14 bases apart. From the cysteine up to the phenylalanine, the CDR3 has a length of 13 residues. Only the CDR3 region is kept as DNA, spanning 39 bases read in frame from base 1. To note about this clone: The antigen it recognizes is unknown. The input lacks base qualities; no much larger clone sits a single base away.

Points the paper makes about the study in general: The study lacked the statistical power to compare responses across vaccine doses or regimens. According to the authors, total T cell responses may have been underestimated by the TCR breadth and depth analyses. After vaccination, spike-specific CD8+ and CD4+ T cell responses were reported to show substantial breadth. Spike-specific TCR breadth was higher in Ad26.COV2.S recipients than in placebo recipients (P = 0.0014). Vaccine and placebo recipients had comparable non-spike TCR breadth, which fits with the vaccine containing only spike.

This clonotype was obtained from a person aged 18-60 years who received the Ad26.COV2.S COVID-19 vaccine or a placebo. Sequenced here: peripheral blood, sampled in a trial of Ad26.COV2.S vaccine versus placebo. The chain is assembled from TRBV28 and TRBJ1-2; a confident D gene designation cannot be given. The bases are TGTGCCAGCAGTACAACCGTTTACGGTGGCTACACCTTC. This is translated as CASSTTVYGGYTF.